This T cell receptor (beta chain) was sequenced for a study of CD8 T cells in ankylosing spondylitis. Regarding the study as a whole: Disease-associated clones were CD8+ and fairly uncommon in peripheral blood. From matched ankylosing spondylitis synovial fluid, disease-linked clones were reportedly recovered at significantly enriched levels.

Molecular-barcoded quantitative 5'-RACE produced these TCR beta libraries. TCRdb recomputed calls from the 5' RACE reads with MiXCR, one row per CDR3 protein. The sample shows roughly 130,000 distinct CDR3 sequences, around 7% of them seen only once. In this sample, this clonotype turned up many times. Its antigen remains unidentified. Germline V gives CDR1 LNHDA, CDR2 SQIVND (reference sequence). The CDR3 sequence is 14 residues long. V was cut by 8 bases and J by 4 bases, with 15 bases left in between. The receptor comes from a male donor with ankylosing spondylitis or in good health (not recorded which). The rearrangement links TRBV19 to TRBJ1-3; tentative D call: TRBD1 (5 bases). Sequencing was done on a sample of blood, either unsorted or a sorted T cell fraction (not recorded which). This CDR3 reads CASLPGHLGNTIYF. For the CDR3, the DNA is TGTGCCAGTTTACCCGGACATCTCGGAAACACCATATATTTT.